This T cell receptor beta chain was captured in a study of early T cells in non-severe SARS-CoV-2 infection. Study background: Sequencing input comprised bulk RNA from unsorted whole blood; chain pairing was not available. General study points: CD4 and private specificities were missed by VDJdb matching, which favored anti-spike CD8 responses.

From germline, CDR1 is SGHRS and CDR2 YFSETQ. This CDR3 is built from 14 residues. Trimming pared 2 bases from V and 3 bases from J, leaving 11 bases between. This clonotype was counted at least ten times. As yet, its antigen is unknown. Attached unique molecular identifiers marked individual cDNA molecules. TCRdb reprocessed the 5' RACE reads via MiXCR and lists one record per CDR3 protein. The repertoire holds 35,000 to 45,000 distinct CDR3 sequences, with about 6% as singletons. This TCR was recovered from an adult who was a healthcare worker with PCR-confirmed SARS-CoV-2 infection or an uninfected control (not recorded which). The sample here was whole blood, taken at baseline. This chain joins TRBV5-1 and TRBJ2-5; possible D gene TRBD1, 6 bases. CDR3 amino acids: CASSFQGPEETQYF. CDR3 sequence (DNA): TGCGCCAGCAGCTTTCAGGGGCCAGAAGAGACCCAGTACTTC.